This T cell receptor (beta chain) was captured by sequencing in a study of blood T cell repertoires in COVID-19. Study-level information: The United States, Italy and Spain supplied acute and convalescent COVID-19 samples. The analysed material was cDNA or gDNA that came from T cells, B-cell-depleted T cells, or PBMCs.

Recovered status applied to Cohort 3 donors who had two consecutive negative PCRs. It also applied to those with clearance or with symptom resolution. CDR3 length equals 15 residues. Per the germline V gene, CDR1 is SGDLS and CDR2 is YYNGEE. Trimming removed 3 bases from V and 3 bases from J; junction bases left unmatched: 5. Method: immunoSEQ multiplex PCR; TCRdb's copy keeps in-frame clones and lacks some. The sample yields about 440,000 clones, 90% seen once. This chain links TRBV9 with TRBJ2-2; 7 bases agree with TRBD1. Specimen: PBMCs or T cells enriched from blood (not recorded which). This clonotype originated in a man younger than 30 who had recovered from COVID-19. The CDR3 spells CASSEDRSYTGELFF. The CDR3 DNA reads TGTGCCAGCAGCGAGGACAGGTCTTACACCGGGGAGCTGTTTTTT.